These 22 T cell receptor beta chains came from one sample sequenced in a study of cytomegalovirus exposure and HLA in healthy donors. Clones were sequenced by immunoSEQ multiplex PCR, and TCRdb holds only the in-frame ones, with some missing. The table lists some 64,000 clones, approximately 96% of them singletons. The sample was PBMCs. These receptors were taken from a woman younger than 30 in good health and CMV-seropositive.

V usage is TRBV6-1 and J usage is TRBJ2-7, with 7 bases matching TRBD1. The CDR3 totals 13 residues. CDR1 is MNHNS, CDR2 SASEGT, per germline. V gave up 7 bases and J gave up 3 bases; unmatched junction bases: 6. The CDR3 is CASNGQVHYEQYF. In nucleotides, the CDR3 is TGTGCCAGCAACGGACAGGTACACTACGAGCAGTACTTC.

The chain is built from TRBV7-3 and TRBJ2-1; TRBD2 matches at 7 bases. The junction had 6 bases not matched to a gene; V was cut back by 1 base and J by 6 bases. This CDR3 has 15 residues. Germline CDR1 is SGHTA and CDR2 is FQGTGA. The CDR3 is CASSLMGEGPNEQFF. CDR3 nucleotides: TGTGCCAGCAGCTTAATGGGGGAGGGCCCCAATGAGCAGTTCTTC.

J is TRBJ2-3 and V is TRBV7-2; a possible D gene is TRBD1 (5 bases). Germline CDR1 SGHTA, CDR2 FQGNSA. The CDR3 covers 13 residues. Trimming stripped 3 bases from V and 3 bases from J, with 7 bases between. CDR3 nucleotides: TGTGCCAGCAGCTTCAAGGGGACAGATACGCAGTATTTT. Translation: CASSFKGTDTQYF.

The rearrangement links TRBV10-3 to TRBJ2-5; tentative D call: TRBD2 (5 bases). The length of the CDR3 is 13 residues. With 4 bases removed from V and 3 bases from J, the gap between germline ends came to 9 bases. Looked up from germline, CDR1 is ENHRY and CDR2 is SYGVKD. This CDR3 is CAISGLAEETQYF. The CDR3, as DNA: TGTGCCATCAGTGGTCTAGCAGAAGAGACCCAGTACTTC.

The chain combines TRBV28 with TRBJ2-1, with 8 nucleotides matching TRBD1. The CDR3 totals 16 residues. CDR1 is MDHEN and CDR2 is SYDVKM in the germline V gene. The trim removed 5 bases at V and 0 bases at J, leaving 6 bases unmatched. CDR3 sequence (DNA): TGTGCCAGCAGTCATGGGACAGGCCTCTCCTACAATGAGCAGTTCTTC. Translation: CASSHGTGLSYNEQFF.

The chain is built from TRBV9 and TRBJ1-3, with D hard to call. Trimming left V 3 bases short and J 3 bases short, with 13 bases between. The length of the CDR3 is 15 residues. Germline V gene lookup returns CDR1 SGDLS and CDR2 YYNGEE. DNA for the CDR3: TGTGCCAGCAGCGGTATTCGTGGGCGTGGAAACACCATATATTTT. This translates into CASSGIRGRGNTIYF.

The chain uses TRBV27 and TRBJ2-7; TRBD1 matches 11 bases. V was pared by 5 bases and J by 7 bases, with 10 bases of the junction left unmatched. The CDR3 contains 15 residues. Germline V gives CDR1 MNHEY, CDR2 SMNVEV (reference sequence). The CDR3 bases are TGTGCCAGCAGTCCCCGAGGACAGGGGGCGAGGGAGCAGTACTTC. Translating it yields CASSPRGQGAREQYF.

The rearrangement uses TRBV7-6 and TRBJ1-1, with no clear D. V lost 5 bases, J lost 2 bases, and 12 bases lay in between. This CDR3 region has 14 residues. CDR1 SGHVS and CDR2 FNYEAQ come from the germline V gene. DNA for the CDR3: TGTGCCAGCAGCCATAGCGAGGCAAACACTGAAGCTTTCTTT. Translating gives CASSHSEANTEAFF.

The CDR3 DNA follows: TGTGCCAGCAGCCGGAATAGCGGGGTGAACACCGGGGAGCTGTTTTTT. Its protein product is CASSRNSGVNTGELFF. This rearrangement joins TRBV7-9 to TRBJ2-2; 8 positions match TRBD2. The ends lost 5 bases at V and 1 base at J; junction bases unmatched: 6. The CDR3 totals 16 residues. Germline V gene data show CDR1 as SEHNR and CDR2 as FQNEAQ (reference sequence).

J is TRBJ1-2 and V is TRBV6-5, with D possibly matching TRBD1 (5 bases). Deletions cut 0 bases from V and 2 bases from J, with 10 bases between. The CDR3 is made up of 15 amino acids. CDR1 and CDR2 (germline): MNHEY, SVGAGI. The CDR3 coding sequence is TGTGCCAGCAGTTACTCGGCCAGGGCGAACTATGGCTACACCTTC. Amino acids: CASSYSARANYGYTF.

The chain joins TRBV10-3 to TRBJ1-5, with D unresolved. Germline V gene lookup returns CDR1 ENHRY and CDR2 SYGVKD. This CDR3 has 15 amino acids. V lost 0 bases and J lost 5, with 11 bases in between. CDR3 amino acids: CAISESGSQDQPQHF. CDR3 nucleotide sequence: TGTGCCATCAGTGAGTCGGGGAGTCAGGATCAGCCCCAGCATTTT.

The chain joins TRBV9 to TRBJ1-4; D unclear. V lost 0 bases, J lost 4 bases, and 10 bases lay in between. Germline CDR1 and CDR2: SGDLS and YYNGEE. The CDR3 runs 15 residues. The DNA of the CDR3 is TGTGCCAGCAGCGTAGGTCCGCACGGTAATGAAAAACTGTTTTTT. Translation: CASSVGPHGNEKLFF.

This clone is a singleton in its sample. This chain links TRBV5-6 with TRBJ1-1; D perhaps matches TRBD1 (5 bases). This CDR3 spans 15 amino acids. Germline V gives CDR1 SGHDT, CDR2 YYEEEE. V was trimmed by 4 bases and J by 1 base, leaving 14 bases between them. The CDR3 sequence: CASSLNRLRNTEAFF. CDR3 nucleotides: TGTGCCAGCAGCCTCAACAGGTTAAGGAACACTGAAGCTTTCTTT.

This chain links TRBV20-1 with TRBJ1-1; the D is unclear. The CDR3 contains 11 residues. Germline assignment: CDR1 DFQATT and CDR2 SNEGSKA (reference sequence). V was shortened by 4 bases and J by 7 bases, with 10 bases between the two germline ends. CDR3: CSANPGLEAFF. The CDR3 nucleotides read TGCAGTGCTAATCCGGGTCTTGAAGCTTTCTTT.

This chain joins TRBV30 and TRBJ2-3; TRBD2 is a possible D gene (6 bases). The CDR3 runs to 15 residues. Germline CDR1 is GTSNPN and CDR2 is SVGIG (reference sequence). V lost 5 bases and J 3 bases, leaving 18 bases between the germline ends. Here the CDR3 reads CAWGLAGRVTDTQYF. CDR3 DNA: TGTGCCTGGGGCTTGGCGGGAAGGGTGACAGATACGCAGTATTTT. Based on the CDR3 plus reference TRBV30 and TRBJ2-3, the full variable domain is SQTIHQWPATLVQPVGSPLSLECTVEGTSNPNLYWYRQAAGRGLQLLFYSVGIGQISSEVPQNLSASRPQDRQFILSSKKLLLSDSGFYLCAWGLAGRVTDTQYFGPGTRLTVL.

This chain connects TRBV11-2 to TRBJ2-3; TRBD2 is a possible D gene (6 bases). The CDR3 covers 16 residues. Trimming pared 5 bases from V and 4 bases from J, leaving 19 bases between. Germline V CDR1 and CDR2: SGHAT, FQNNGV. The CDR3 region is CASSPIGTLAADTQYF. DNA of the CDR3: TGTGCCAGCAGCCCAATCGGGACTTTGGCCGCAGATACGCAGTATTTT.

This clone was detected only once. The rearrangement links TRBV6-1 to TRBJ2-5; 9 nucleotides agree with TRBD1. V was clipped by 5 bases and J by 1 base; unmatched bases: 5. The CDR3 has 15 residues. Germline V gene lookup returns CDR1 MNHNS and CDR2 SASEGT. In DNA, the CDR3 is TGTGCCAGCAGTCTGGACAGGGGAATCCAAGAGACCCAGTACTTC. It is translated as CASSLDRGIQETQYF.

The rearrangement links TRBV2 to TRBJ1-2; 9 nucleotides line up with TRBD1. This CDR3 is built from 14 residues. In germline, CDR1 is SNHLY, CDR2 FYNNEI. V shed 4 bases, J shed 3 bases, and the junction held 3 bases outside the gene matches. The CDR3 bases are TGTGCCAGCAGTGGACAGGGGGGATACTATGGCTACACCTTC. Translation: CASSGQGGYYGYTF.

The chain combines TRBV7-9 with TRBJ1-1; a weak D match, TRBD1 (5 bases). Deletions cut 1 base from V and 9 bases from J, with 12 bases between. Germline loops: CDR1 SEHNR, CDR2 FQNEAQ (reference sequence). The CDR3 totals 13 residues. The DNA for the CDR3 is TGTGCCAGCAGCTTAGGGGTCCAGGGTAAAGCTTTCTTT. This translates into CASSLGVQGKAFF.

The rearrangement uses TRBV20-1 and TRBJ2-5; no reliable D call. CDR1 is DFQATT and CDR2 is SNEGSKA in the germline V gene (reference sequence). CDR3 length: 11 amino acids. The V and J ends lost 3 bases and 1 base respectively, with 3 bases between them. The CDR3, as DNA: TGCAGTGCTAGCTTCCAAGAGACCCAGTACTTC. Protein: CSASFQETQYF.

V gene TRBV27 combines with J gene TRBJ2-2; D might be TRBD1 (6 bases). Per the germline V gene, CDR1 is MNHEY and CDR2 is SMNVEV (reference sequence). Trimming pared 1 base from V and 4 bases from J, leaving 25 bases between. The CDR3 covers 20 residues. CDR3 amino acids: CASSLFQSQIAGDRTGELFF. The CDR3 DNA sequence: TGTGCCAGCAGTTTATTTCAATCTCAGATTGCAGGGGATCGCACCGGGGAGCTGTTTTTT.

V and J are TRBV11-2 and TRBJ2-7; D might be TRBD1 (5 bases). Germline lookup yields CDR1 SGHAT and CDR2 FQNNGV. The CDR3 contains 15 residues. V lost 4 bases and J 4 bases, leaving 17 bases between the germline ends. The CDR3 reads CASSSIGRVSYEQYF. DNA of the CDR3: TGTGCCAGCAGCTCGATTGGCAGGGTATCATACGAGCAGTACTTC.